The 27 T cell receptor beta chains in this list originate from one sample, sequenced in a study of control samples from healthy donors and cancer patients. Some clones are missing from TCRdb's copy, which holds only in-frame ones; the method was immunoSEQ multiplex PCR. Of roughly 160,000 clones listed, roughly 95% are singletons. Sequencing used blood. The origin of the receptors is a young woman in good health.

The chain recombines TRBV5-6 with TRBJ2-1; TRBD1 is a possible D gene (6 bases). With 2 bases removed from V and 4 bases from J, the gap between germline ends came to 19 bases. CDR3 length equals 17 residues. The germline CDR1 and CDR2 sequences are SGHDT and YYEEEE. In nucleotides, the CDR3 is TGTGCCAGCAGCTTAGGGGTTCCCGGGACACCTTACAATGAGCAGTTCTTC. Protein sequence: CASSLGVPGTPYNEQFF.

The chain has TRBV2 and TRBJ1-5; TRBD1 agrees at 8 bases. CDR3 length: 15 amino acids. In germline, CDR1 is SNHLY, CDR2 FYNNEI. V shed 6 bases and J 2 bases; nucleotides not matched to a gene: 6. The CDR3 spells CASRQGARGNQPQHF. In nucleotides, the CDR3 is TGTGCCAGCAGGCAGGGGGCCCGAGGCAATCAGCCCCAGCATTTT.

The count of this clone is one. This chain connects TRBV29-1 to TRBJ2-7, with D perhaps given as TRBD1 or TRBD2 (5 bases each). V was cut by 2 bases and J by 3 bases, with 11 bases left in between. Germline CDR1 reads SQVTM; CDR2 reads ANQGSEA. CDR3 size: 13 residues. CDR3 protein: CSVEPRGGYEQYF. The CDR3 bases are TGCAGCGTTGAACCCCGGGGCGGCTACGAGCAGTACTTC.

The CDR3 sequence: CASLPPGGNTEAFF. The CDR3 nucleotides are TGTGCCAGCCTCCCGCCTGGGGGGAACACTGAAGCTTTCTTT. The V and J genes are TRBV6-5 and TRBJ1-1; weak D call: TRBD1 (5 bases). This CDR3 has 14 residues. CDR1 and CDR2 (germline): MNHEY, SVGAGI. The germline V and J ends were trimmed by 8 bases and 1 base, with 14 bases remaining between them.

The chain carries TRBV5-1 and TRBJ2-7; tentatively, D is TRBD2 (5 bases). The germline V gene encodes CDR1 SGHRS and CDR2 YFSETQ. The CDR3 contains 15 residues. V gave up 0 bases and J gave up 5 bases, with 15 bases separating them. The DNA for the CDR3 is TGCGCCAGCAGCTTGGATATAGCGACATTCGACGAGCAGTACTTC. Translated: CASSLDIATFDEQYF.

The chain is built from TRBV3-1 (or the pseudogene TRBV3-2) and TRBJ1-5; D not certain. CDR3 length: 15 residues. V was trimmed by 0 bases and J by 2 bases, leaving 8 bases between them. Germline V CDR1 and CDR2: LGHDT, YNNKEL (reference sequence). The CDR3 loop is CASSQDPRGNQPQHF. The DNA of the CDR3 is TGTGCCAGCAGCCAAGATCCCCGGGGCAATCAGCCCCAGCATTTT.

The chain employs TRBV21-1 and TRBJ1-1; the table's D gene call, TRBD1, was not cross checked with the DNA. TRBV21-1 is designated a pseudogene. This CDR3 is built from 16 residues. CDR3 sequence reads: CASWGPPGQGSTEAFF. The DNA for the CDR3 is TGTGCCAGCTGGGGCCCGCCGGGACAGGGGTCCACTGAAGCTTTCTTT.

As DNA, the CDR3 is TGTGCCAGCAGCTTAGGAGGGACAGATTATGGCTACACCTTC. Translated: CASSLGGTDYGYTF. The rearrangement links TRBV7-9 to TRBJ1-2, with 7 bases lining up with TRBD1. V gave up 1 base and J gave up 5 bases; unmatched junction bases: 4. CDR3 length: 14 residues. The germline CDR1 and CDR2 sequences are SEHNR and FQNEAQ (reference sequence).

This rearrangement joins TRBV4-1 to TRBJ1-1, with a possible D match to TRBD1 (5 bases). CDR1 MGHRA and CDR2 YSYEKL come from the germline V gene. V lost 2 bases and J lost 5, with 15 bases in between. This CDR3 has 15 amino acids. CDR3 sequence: CASSQPGSGRTEAFF. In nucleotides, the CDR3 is TGCGCCAGCAGCCAACCAGGGTCGGGGAGGACTGAAGCTTTCTTT.

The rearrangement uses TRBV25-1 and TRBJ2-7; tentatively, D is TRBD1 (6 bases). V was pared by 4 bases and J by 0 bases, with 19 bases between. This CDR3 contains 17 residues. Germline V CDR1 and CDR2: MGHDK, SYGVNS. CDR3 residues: CASSAPHTGYLSYEQYF. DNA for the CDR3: TGTGCCAGCAGTGCCCCCCATACAGGGTACCTCTCCTACGAGCAGTACTTC.

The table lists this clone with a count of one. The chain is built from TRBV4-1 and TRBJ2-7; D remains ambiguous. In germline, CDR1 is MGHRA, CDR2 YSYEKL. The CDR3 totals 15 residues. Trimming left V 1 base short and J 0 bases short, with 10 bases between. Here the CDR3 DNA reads TGCGCCAGCAGCCAAGGGGCCCTTAGCTCCTACGAGCAGTACTTC. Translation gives CASSQGALSSYEQYF.

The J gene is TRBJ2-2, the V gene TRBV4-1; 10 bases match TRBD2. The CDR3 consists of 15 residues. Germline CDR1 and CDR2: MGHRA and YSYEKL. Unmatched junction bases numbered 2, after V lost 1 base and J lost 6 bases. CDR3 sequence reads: CASSQGLAGAGELFF. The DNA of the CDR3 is TGCGCCAGCAGCCAAGGGCTAGCGGGAGCCGGGGAGCTGTTTTTT.

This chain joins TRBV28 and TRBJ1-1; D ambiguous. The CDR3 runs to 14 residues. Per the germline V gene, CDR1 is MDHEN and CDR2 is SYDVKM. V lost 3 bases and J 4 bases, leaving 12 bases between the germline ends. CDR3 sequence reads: CASSFTTGRTEAFF. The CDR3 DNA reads TGTGCCAGCAGTTTTACAACTGGGCGCACTGAAGCTTTCTTT.

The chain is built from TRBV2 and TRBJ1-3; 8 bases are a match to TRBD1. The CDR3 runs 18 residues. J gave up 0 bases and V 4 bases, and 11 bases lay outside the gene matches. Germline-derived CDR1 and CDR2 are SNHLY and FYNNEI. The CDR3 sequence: CASSGGARTGNSGNTIYF. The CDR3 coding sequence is TGTGCCAGCAGTGGGGGGGCGAGGACAGGGAACTCTGGAAACACCATATATTTT.

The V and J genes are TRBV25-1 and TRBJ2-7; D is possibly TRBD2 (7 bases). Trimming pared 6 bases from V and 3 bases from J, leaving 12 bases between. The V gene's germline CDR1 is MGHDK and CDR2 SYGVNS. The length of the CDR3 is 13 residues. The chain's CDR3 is CASRGEGGYEQYF. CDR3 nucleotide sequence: TGTGCCAGCAGGGGGGAGGGGGGCTACGAGCAGTACTTC.

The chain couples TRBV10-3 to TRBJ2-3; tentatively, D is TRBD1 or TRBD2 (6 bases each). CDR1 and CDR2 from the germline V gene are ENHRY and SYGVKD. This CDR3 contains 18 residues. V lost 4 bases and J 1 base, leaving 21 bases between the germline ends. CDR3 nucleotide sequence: TGTGCCATCAGTGGCCGAGGGGTGGGGGGCCGTGGCACAGATACGCAGTATTTT. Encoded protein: CAISGRGVGGRGTDTQYF.

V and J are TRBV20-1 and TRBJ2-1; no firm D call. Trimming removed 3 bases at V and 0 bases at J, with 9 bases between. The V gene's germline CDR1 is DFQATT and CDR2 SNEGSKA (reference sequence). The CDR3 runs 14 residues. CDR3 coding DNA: TGCAGTGCTAGTGATCGTAGCTCCTACAATGAGCAGTTCTTC. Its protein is CSASDRSSYNEQFF.

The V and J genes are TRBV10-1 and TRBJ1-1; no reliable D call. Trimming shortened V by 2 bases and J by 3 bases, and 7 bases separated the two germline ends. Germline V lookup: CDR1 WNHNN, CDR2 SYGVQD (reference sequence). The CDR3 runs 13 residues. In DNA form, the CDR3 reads TGCGCCAGCAGTGAGAACAAATACACTGAAGCTTTCTTT. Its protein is CASSENKYTEAFF.

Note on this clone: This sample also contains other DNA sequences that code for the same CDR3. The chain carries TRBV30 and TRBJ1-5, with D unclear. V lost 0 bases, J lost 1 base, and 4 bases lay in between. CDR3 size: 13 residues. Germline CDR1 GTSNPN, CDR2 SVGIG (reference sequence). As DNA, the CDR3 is TGTGCCTGGAGTGTAGGCAGCAATCAGCCCCAGCATTTT. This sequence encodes CAWSVGSNQPQHF.

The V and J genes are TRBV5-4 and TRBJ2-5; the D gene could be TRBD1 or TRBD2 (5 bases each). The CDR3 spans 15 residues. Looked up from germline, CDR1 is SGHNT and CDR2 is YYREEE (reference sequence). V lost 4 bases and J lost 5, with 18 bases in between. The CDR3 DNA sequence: TGTGCCAGCAGCAGGGACGGGGTAGTCGAGGAGACCCAGTACTTC. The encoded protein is CASSRDGVVEETQYF.

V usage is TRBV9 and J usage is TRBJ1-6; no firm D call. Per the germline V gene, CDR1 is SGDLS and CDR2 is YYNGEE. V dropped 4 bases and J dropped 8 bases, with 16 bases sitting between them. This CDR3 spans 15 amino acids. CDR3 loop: CASSIGVAQDSPLHF. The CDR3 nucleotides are TGTGCCAGCAGCATCGGGGTGGCTCAAGATTCACCCCTCCACTTT.

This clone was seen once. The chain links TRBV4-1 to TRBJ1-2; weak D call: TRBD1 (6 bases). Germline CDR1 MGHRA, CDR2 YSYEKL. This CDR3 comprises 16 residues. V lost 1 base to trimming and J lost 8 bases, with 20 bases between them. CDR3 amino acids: CASSQGGTTRERGYTF. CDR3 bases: TGCGCCAGCAGCCAAGGCGGGACAACAAGAGAGAGGGGCTACACCTTC.

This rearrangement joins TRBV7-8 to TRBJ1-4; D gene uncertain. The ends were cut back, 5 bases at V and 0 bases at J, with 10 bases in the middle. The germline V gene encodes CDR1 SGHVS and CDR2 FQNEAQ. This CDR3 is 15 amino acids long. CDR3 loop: CASSPRHATNEKLFF. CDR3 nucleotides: TGTGCCAGCAGCCCACGCCACGCAACTAATGAAAAACTGTTTTTT. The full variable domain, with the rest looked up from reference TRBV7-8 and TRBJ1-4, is GAGVSQSPRYKVAKRGQDVALRCDPISGHVSLFWYQQALGQGPEFLTYFQNEAQLDKSGLPSDRFFAERPEGSVSTLKIQRTQQEDSAVYLCASSPRHATNEKLFFGSGTQLSVL.

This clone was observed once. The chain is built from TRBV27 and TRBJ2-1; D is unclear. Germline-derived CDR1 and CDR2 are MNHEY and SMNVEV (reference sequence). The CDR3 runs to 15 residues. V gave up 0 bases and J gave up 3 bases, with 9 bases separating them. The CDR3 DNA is TGTGCCAGCAGTTTATCAACACTCGACTACAATGAGCAGTTCTTC. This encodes CASSLSTLDYNEQFF.

The CDR3 nucleotides read TGTGCCAGCAGTGGCCCTTCGGGGCACAATCAGCCCCAGCATTTT. This sequence encodes CASSGPSGHNQPQHF. V is TRBV2 and J is TRBJ1-5, with TRBD1 as a possible D gene (5 bases). This CDR3 contains 15 residues. Germline lookup yields CDR1 SNHLY and CDR2 FYNNEI. V dropped 4 bases and J dropped 3 bases, with 13 bases sitting between them.

CDR3 DNA sequence: TGTGCCAGCAGCCTAAGGGTGTCTAGCGGGAGTCATGAGACCCAGTACTTC. Its protein is CASSLRVSSGSHETQYF. The chain employs TRBV3-1 (or the pseudogene TRBV3-2) and TRBJ2-5; 10 bases are shared with TRBD2. CDR1 is LGHDT, CDR2 YNNKEL, per germline (reference sequence). J gave up 5 bases and V 4 bases, and 13 bases lay outside the gene matches. This CDR3 has 17 residues.

This CDR3 is CASSNIGQGGDTQYF. CDR3 in DNA: TGCGCCAGCAGCAATATCGGACAGGGAGGGGATACGCAGTATTTT. The chain has TRBV5-1 and TRBJ2-3; D perhaps matches TRBD1 (8 bases). The CDR3 covers 15 residues. V was shortened by 4 bases and J by 6 bases, with 18 bases between the two germline ends. Germline CDR1 reads SGHRS; CDR2 reads YFSETQ.